These 6 T cell receptor beta chains originate from one sample sequenced in a study of T-cell reconstitution after alpha-beta-depleted transplantation in children. Unique molecular identifiers were built into the TCRbeta library. TCRdb re-analysed the PCR reads in MiXCR, keeping a single row per CDR3 protein. The sample holds 450,000 to 500,000 distinct CDR3 sequences; around 12% are singletons and the top ten take over 5.5%. Sequenced here: PBMCs from the stem cell graft donor, sampled from the stem cell graft. The receptors were gathered from a human donor who donated a stem cell graft to a child with combined immunodeficiency.

This chain uses TRBV27 with TRBJ2-5; weak D call: TRBD2 (6 bases). Per germline, CDR1 MNHEY and CDR2 SMNVEV (reference sequence). V dropped 8 bases and J dropped 6 bases, with 16 bases sitting between them. This CDR3 comprises 13 residues. CDR3: CASRGTSWKTQYF. DNA for the CDR3: TGTGCCAGCCGGGGGACTTCCTGGAAGACCCAGTACTTC.

This clonotype has more than one count but fewer than ten. This chain connects TRBV9 to TRBJ2-1; 7 bases are shared with TRBD1. The V gene's germline CDR1 is SGDLS and CDR2 YYNGEE. Trimming cost V 2 bases and J 5 bases; bases outside gene matches: 10. This CDR3 spans 16 amino acids. The CDR3 DNA follows: TGTGCCAGCAGCGTTCGCGTCGGGGACAGAAACAATGAGCAGTTCTTC. Translated, it gives CASSVRVGDRNNEQFF.

This clonotype showed up just a few times. This chain connects TRBV30 to TRBJ1-4, with 7 bases matching TRBD1. V lost 1 base and J lost 8; bases outside the gene matches: 4. The CDR3 extends over 13 amino acids. Germline CDR1 reads GTSNPN; CDR2 reads SVGIG (reference sequence). The CDR3 coding sequence is TGTGCCTGGAGTGCCAACAGGGGCGAAAAACTGTTTTTT. Its translation is CAWSANRGEKLFF. The full variable domain, its missing parts supplied by reference TRBV30 and TRBJ1-4, is SQTIHQWPATLVQPVGSPLSLECTVEGTSNPNLYWYRQAAGRGLQLLFYSVGIGQISSEVPQNLSASRPQDRQFILSSKKLLLSDSGFYLCAWSANRGEKLFFGSGTQLSVL.

This clonotype was seen repeatedly, ten times or more. The chain is built from TRBV7-3 and TRBJ2-1; TRBD2 matches 14 bases. This CDR3 has 17 residues. V shed 0 bases, J shed 8 bases, and the junction held 6 bases outside the gene matches. Germline V lookup: CDR1 SGHTA, CDR2 FQGTGA. As DNA, the CDR3 is TGTGCCAGCAGCTTAACGGGACTAGCGGGGGAGACGCATGAGCAGTTCTTC. It codes for CASSLTGLAGETHEQFF.

This clonotype has only a few counts. The gene calls are TRBV5-6 and TRBJ2-7; 7 nucleotides align to TRBD2. V gave up 0 bases and J gave up 4 bases; unmatched junction bases: 13. Germline lookup yields CDR1 SGHDT and CDR2 YYEEEE. CDR3 size: 17 residues. CDR3 in amino acids: CASSLAGTGTKRYEQYF. The CDR3 nucleotides read TGTGCCAGCAGCTTGGCCGGTACCGGGACTAAAAGGTACGAGCAGTACTTC. Together with reference TRBV5-6 and TRBJ2-7, the CDR3 gives the full variable domain: DAGVTQSPTHLIKTRGQQVTLRCSPKSGHDTVSWYQQALGQGPQFIFQYYEEEERQRGNFPDRFSGHQFPNYSSELNVNALLLGDSALYLCASSLAGTGTKRYEQYFGPGTRLTVT.

This chain connects TRBV10-3 to TRBJ2-3; D may correspond to TRBD1 or TRBD2 (6 bases each). Trimming stripped 8 bases from V and 4 bases from J, with 13 bases between. This CDR3 region has 13 residues. The germline CDR1 and CDR2 sequences are ENHRY and SYGVKD. CDR3 amino acids: CAILQEGADTQYF. The DNA for the CDR3 is TGTGCCATCTTACAGGAGGGGGCAGATACGCAGTATTTT.